The 22 T cell receptor beta chains listed next were all sequenced from one sample in a study of follicular helper T cells after annual influenza vaccination. Time point here: 2014-2015 season, pre-vaccination. The protocol was immunoSEQ multiplex PCR, while the TCRdb copy is restricted to in-frame clones and leaves out a portion. This table has approximately 25,000 clones, 80% to 90% appearing once. The input for sequencing was CXCR5+ CD38- circulating T follicular helper cells from blood, taken on the day of influenza vaccination. As to subset: circulating Tfh, non-naive CD4+CXCR5+PD-1+ (ICOS+CD38+ or ICOS-CD38-). The receptors derive from an adult who received the influenza vaccine.

This chain joins TRBV28 and TRBJ2-7, with TRBD2 matching over 8 bases. The CDR3 has 19 residues. Germline CDR1 MDHEN, CDR2 SYDVKM. Trimming cost V 2 bases and J 7 bases; bases outside gene matches: 22. In nucleotides, the CDR3 is TGTGCCAGCAGTTTACAAGGTCGGCTCGGGACTAGAGGCCTCGTGGAGCAGTACTTC. The encoded protein is CASSLQGRLGTRGLVEQYF.

This sequence joins TRBV7-6 and TRBJ1-5, with D possibly TRBD1 on 6 matching bases. Trimming took 5 bases from V and 1 from J, leaving 24 bases between them. The CDR3 consists of 19 residues. Germline V gene sequence: CDR1 SGHVS, CDR2 FNYEAQ. The CDR3, as DNA: TGTGCCAGCAGCCCTAGCCGACACCACAGACAGGCCAGCAATCAGCCCCAGCATTTT. It is translated as CASSPSRHHRQASNQPQHF.

The rearrangement joins TRBV19 to TRBJ2-5; 9 bases are shared with TRBD1. The J call may not be correct, given that the DNA end is closer to TRBJ2-7. The CDR3 extends over 14 amino acids. CDR1 and CDR2 from the germline V gene are LNHDA and SQIVND (reference sequence). CDR3 amino acids: CASSSRTGAYEQYF. CDR3 bases: TGTGCCAGTAGCTCGAGGACAGGGGCCTACGAGCAGTACTTC.

This clone was seen more than once but under ten times. The rearrangement uses TRBV21-1 and TRBJ1-1. TRBV21-1 is classified as a pseudogene. The CDR3 contains 16 residues. CDR3 DNA sequence: TGTGCCAGCAGCACCTTAGACCCTGGGGGGTTCACTGAAGCTTTCTTT. Protein: CASSTLDPGGFTEAFF.

The chain joins TRBV4-2 to TRBJ2-1; 10 nucleotides line up with TRBD1. The CDR3 is made up of 19 amino acids. The germline gives CDR1 LGHNA, CDR2 YNFKEQ. The ends lost 0 bases at V and 6 bases at J; junction bases unmatched: 14. CDR3 residues: CASSQDGTVGTGALNEQFF. In nucleotides, the CDR3 is TGTGCCAGCAGCCAAGATGGGACCGTCGGGACAGGGGCCCTCAATGAGCAGTTCTTC.

The J gene is TRBJ1-1, the V gene TRBV11-2; the D is unclear. The CDR3 spans 11 residues. V was shortened by 4 bases and J by 6 bases, with 6 bases between the two germline ends. CDR1 and CDR2 (germline): SGHAT, FQNNGV. CDR3 sequence reads: CASSSISEAFF. Written as DNA, the CDR3 is TGTGCCAGCAGCTCTATTTCTGAAGCTTTCTTT.

This clone has more than one count but fewer than ten. Here the CDR3 reads CASRRGGTAYEQYF. Here the CDR3 DNA reads TGTGCCAGCAGGAGGGGGGGAACCGCCTACGAGCAGTACTTC. The chain is built from TRBV11-2 and TRBJ2-7; possibly TRBD2 for D (7 bases). The CDR3 totals 14 residues. Germline V lookup: CDR1 SGHAT, CDR2 FQNNGV. Trimming took 6 bases from V and 2 from J, leaving 14 bases between them.

This chain uses TRBV7-6 with TRBJ1-1; tentatively, D is TRBD1 (5 bases). Germline V gene data show CDR1 as SGHVS and CDR2 as FNYEAQ. V lost 5 bases and J 6 bases, leaving 13 bases between the germline ends. The CDR3 extends over 13 amino acids. The CDR3 reads CASSRSQGSEAFF. CDR3 DNA sequence: TGTGCCAGCAGCCGATCGCAGGGCTCTGAAGCTTTCTTT.

The rearrangement uses TRBV5-1 and TRBJ2-1; weak D call: TRBD2 (5 bases). The CDR3 contains 14 residues. Trimming took off 3 bases at V and 6 bases at J, with 13 bases between the two ends. Germline loops: CDR1 SGHRS, CDR2 YFSETQ. This CDR3 is CASSYGEWGNEQFF. The CDR3 DNA reads TGCGCCAGCAGCTACGGGGAATGGGGCAATGAGCAGTTCTTC.

The DNA for the CDR3 is TGTGCCGGATTACAGGGCTCTGGAAACACCATATATTTT. It specifies CAGLQGSGNTIYF. This chain joins TRBV30 and TRBJ1-3, with D possibly TRBD1 on 6 matching bases. This CDR3 has 13 residues. Germline CDR1 and CDR2: GTSNPN and SVGIG (reference sequence). V lost 8 bases to trimming and J lost 0 bases, with 11 bases between them.

This rearrangement joins TRBV7-9 to TRBJ1-5, with a possible D match to TRBD1 (6 bases). Trimming left V 2 bases short and J 5 bases short, with 13 bases between. This CDR3 contains 15 residues. Germline V gene sequence: CDR1 SEHNR, CDR2 FQNEAQ (reference sequence). The chain's CDR3 is CASSLLGTRDQPQHF. The CDR3 coding sequence is TGTGCCAGCAGCTTACTCGGGACAAGGGATCAGCCCCAGCATTTT.

The chain recombines TRBV19 with TRBJ2-7; 8 bases fit TRBD1. Germline CDR1 reads LNHDA; CDR2 reads SQIVND (reference sequence). The CDR3 loop spans 14 amino acids. J gave up 6 bases and V 1 base, and 5 bases lay outside the gene matches. CDR3 DNA: TGTGCCAGTAGTATAGTGGGACAGGCCCCCGAGCAGTACTTC. It is translated as CASSIVGQAPEQYF.

This clone appeared a single time. The rearrangement links TRBV2 to TRBJ1-1, with 8 nucleotides matching TRBD1. The CDR3 runs 15 residues. Germline V gene data show CDR1 as SNHLY and CDR2 as FYNNEI. J was trimmed by 6 bases and V by 6 bases; bases with no gene match: 12. CDR3 sequence: CASSPPTGEFAEAFF. CDR3 in DNA: TGTGCCAGCAGCCCTCCGACAGGGGAATTTGCTGAAGCTTTCTTT.

In its sample, this clone was seen a few times. The rearrangement joins TRBV30 to TRBJ2-7, with TRBD2 matching over 13 bases. Germline assignment: CDR1 GTSNPN and CDR2 SVGIG (reference sequence). V gave up 1 base and J gave up 5 bases; unmatched junction bases: 2. CDR3 length equals 14 residues. The CDR3 nucleotides are TGTGCCTGGAGTGAACTAGCGGGAGGGAACGAGCAGTACTTC. Translated, it gives CAWSELAGGNEQYF.

This chain uses TRBV5-4 with TRBJ2-2; D is possibly TRBD2 (6 bases). The CDR3 covers 16 residues. Germline loops: CDR1 SGHNT, CDR2 YYREEE (reference sequence). V lost 3 bases, J lost 2 bases, and 14 bases lay in between. This CDR3 reads CASSSPREDNTGELFF. CDR3 DNA sequence: TGTGCCAGCAGCTCCCCTAGGGAGGACAACACCGGGGAGCTGTTTTTT.

The rearrangement joins TRBV5-1 to TRBJ1-4; possible D gene TRBD1, 5 bases. The CDR3 loop spans 13 amino acids. Germline V gives CDR1 SGHRS, CDR2 YFSETQ. V was clipped by 3 bases and J by 5 bases, with 8 bases between them. Written as DNA, the CDR3 is TGCGCCAGCAGCTCGGGACTGAATGAAAAACTGTTTTTT. It specifies CASSSGLNEKLFF.

The chain recombines TRBV5-1 with TRBJ2-1; 9 nucleotides line up with TRBD2. The CDR3 is 18 residues long. Trimming at V came to 4 bases and at J to 7 bases, leaving 18 bases not matched to a gene. Germline V gene data show CDR1 as SGHRS and CDR2 as YFSETQ. CDR3 sequence (DNA): TGCGCCAGCAGCCAGTCAGGCGGGAGGGTTCTGATTGAGAATGAGCAGTTCTTC. It is translated as CASSQSGGRVLIENEQFF. Together with reference TRBV5-1 and TRBJ2-1, the CDR3 gives the full variable domain: KAGVTQTPRYLIKTRGQQVTLSCSPISGHRSVSWYQQTPGQGLQFLFEYFSETQRNKGNFPGRFSGRQFSNSRSEMNVSTLELGDSALYLCASSQSGGRVLIENEQFFGPGTRLTVL.

Comments on this clone: Other DNA sequences in this sample translate to the same CDR3. This sequence joins TRBV5-1 and TRBJ2-5; 8 nucleotides agree with TRBD1. The CDR3 sequence is 15 residues long. Germline CDR1 and CDR2: SGHRS and YFSETQ. Trimming took 0 bases from V and 4 from J; bases not matched to a gene: 5. CDR3 coding DNA: TGCGCCAGCAGCTTGGGGGACAGGATGACAGAGACCCAGTACTTC. Its translation is CASSLGDRMTETQYF.

The V and J genes are TRBV7-8 and TRBJ1-2; D is undetermined. Germline-derived CDR1 and CDR2 are SGHVS and FQNEAQ. This CDR3 region has 13 residues. V lost 5 bases to trimming and J lost 8 bases, with 15 bases between them. In DNA form, the CDR3 reads TGTGCCAGCAGCCCGGTGGGTAGTAGCGGCTACACCTTC. It encodes CASSPVGSSGYTF.

The J gene is TRBJ2-5, the V gene TRBV2; tentative D call: TRBD1 (6 bases). Trimming pared 4 bases from V and 4 bases from J, leaving 19 bases between. This CDR3 spans 16 amino acids. Germline V gene sequence: CDR1 SNHLY, CDR2 FYNNEI. CDR3: CASSVTGWGQGETQYF. The CDR3 nucleotides are TGTGCCAGCAGTGTTACCGGTTGGGGACAAGGAGAGACCCAGTACTTC.

The chain couples TRBV30 to TRBJ2-3, with TRBD2 matching over 10 bases. After removal of 2 bases from V and 6 bases from J, the junction contained 11 bases not matched to a gene. The CDR3 covers 16 residues. Per the germline V gene, CDR1 is GTSNPN and CDR2 is SVGIG (reference sequence). The CDR3 DNA is TGTGCCTGGAGTAAACTCGAGCGGGAGGGCCTCGATACGCAGTATTTT. It is translated as CAWSKLEREGLDTQYF. The whole variable domain, remainder taken from reference TRBV30 and TRBJ2-3, is SQTIHQWPATLVQPVGSPLSLECTVEGTSNPNLYWYRQAAGRGLQLLFYSVGIGQISSEVPQNLSASRPQDRQFILSSKKLLLSDSGFYLCAWSKLEREGLDTQYFGPGTRLTVL.

This rearrangement joins TRBV5-1 to TRBJ1-6; a possible D gene is TRBD1 (5 bases). The germline V gene encodes CDR1 SGHRS and CDR2 YFSETQ. The CDR3 contains 15 residues. Trimming pared 4 bases from V and 0 bases from J, leaving 8 bases between. The CDR3 region has the DNA TGCGCCAGCAGCCTTGACAGCTCCTATAATTCACCCCTCCACTTT. It yields the protein CASSLDSSYNSPLHF.